This T cell receptor beta chain is from a study of technical replicates of blood from a few donors. This CDR3 has 15 amino acids. Germline assignment: CDR1 SGHNT and CDR2 YYREEE (reference sequence). V shed 4 bases and J 0 bases; nucleotides not matched to a gene: 4. Profiling relied on immunoSEQ multiplex PCR, and the TCRdb table lists in-frame clones only, not all of them. This sample has roughly 12,000 clones, with approximately 94% found just once. The TCR sequence derives from a human donor in good health. Sample: PBMCs. The chain uses TRBV5-4 and TRBJ2-3, with 8 bases identical to TRBD2. CDR3 region: CASSTGLESTDTQYF. Written as DNA, the CDR3 is TGTGCCAGCAGCACGGGACTAGAGAGCACAGATACGCAGTATTTT.